A selection of T cell receptor beta chains follows, all from one sample in a study of blood T cells in healthy people across ages. Each CDR3 protein gets one entry after TCRdb re-called the 5' RACE reads with MiXCR. The sample lists around 780,000 distinct CDR3 sequences; around 25% were seen once. This same sample was also part of a study on T cells of mothers and their children.

Sequencing input: blood. These receptors all stem from a boy aged 5-17 years in good health. Each CDR3 is given with its conserved first and last residue. Each record gives: D gene, CDR3 length, V gene, clone size, J gene, CDR3 DNA, CDR3 protein. A D gene is named only where the DNA matches it firmly. Not all rows give a size; the values are once, few, many and, for expanded clones, a class.

D gene: -
CDR3 length: 16
V gene: TRBV14
clone size: -
J gene: TRBJ2-4
CDR3 DNA: TGTGCCAGCAGCCAAGATAGGAGGGGAAGTCGTTACATTCAGTACTTC
CDR3 protein: CASSQDRRGSRYIQYF

D gene: TRBD1
CDR3 length: 14
V gene: TRBV12-3/TRBV12-4
clone size: few
J gene: TRBJ1-1
CDR3 DNA: TGTGCCAGCAGTTCAACCTCAGGGGGCGCGGGAGCTTTCTTT
CDR3 protein: CASSSTSGGAGAFF

D gene: TRBD1
CDR3 length: 13
V gene: TRBV29-1
clone size: -
J gene: TRBJ1-2
CDR3 DNA: TGCAGCGTGGCCACGGGCAGGGGGGATGGCTACACCTTC
CDR3 protein: CSVATGRGDGYTF

D gene: TRBD1
CDR3 length: 14
V gene: TRBV6-5
clone size: few
J gene: TRBJ2-5
CDR3 DNA: TGTGCCAGCAAGGGACAGGGGTACCAAGAGACCCAGTACTTC
CDR3 protein: CASKGQGYQETQYF

D gene: TRBD2
CDR3 length: 14
V gene: TRBV20-1
clone size: -
J gene: TRBJ2-7
CDR3 DNA: TGCAGTGCCACGAGCGGGGAGAGCTCCTACGAGCAGTACTTC
CDR3 protein: CSATSGESSYEQYF

D gene: -
CDR3 length: 13
V gene: TRBV11-1
clone size: -
J gene: TRBJ2-1
CDR3 DNA: TGTGCCAGCAGCCTCCAGGGGAACAATGAGCAGTTCTTC
CDR3 protein: CASSLQGNNEQFF

D gene: -
CDR3 length: 13
V gene: TRBV5-5
clone size: -
J gene: TRBJ2-5
CDR3 DNA: TGTGCCAGCAGCATCCAAGCTCAAGAGACCCAGTACTTC
CDR3 protein: CASSIQAQETQYF

D gene: TRBD1
CDR3 length: 14
V gene: TRBV6-5
clone size: few
J gene: TRBJ2-7
CDR3 DNA: TGTGCCAGCAGAACGGGACAGGGGCCCTACGAGCAGTACTTC
CDR3 protein: CASRTGQGPYEQYF

D gene: TRBD2
CDR3 length: 16
V gene: TRBV12-3/TRBV12-4
clone size: once
J gene: TRBJ2-5
CDR3 DNA: TGTGCCAGCAGTTCGACTAGCGGGGTGGCAATGGAGACCCAGTACTTC
CDR3 protein: CASSSTSGVAMETQYF

D gene: TRBD2
CDR3 length: 15
V gene: TRBV27
clone size: -
J gene: TRBJ2-1
CDR3 DNA: TGTGCCAGCAACTACGACAGCGGGGCGGGGGGTGAGCAGTTCTTC
CDR3 protein: CASNYDSGAGGEQFF

D gene: TRBD2
CDR3 length: 18
V gene: TRBV14
clone size: few
J gene: TRBJ2-3
CDR3 DNA: TGTGCCAGCAGCTCCGCCGGGACTAGCGGGGGGTACACAGATACGCAGTATTTT
CDR3 protein: CASSSAGTSGGYTDTQYF

D gene: TRBD1
CDR3 length: 17
V gene: TRBV7-9
clone size: -
J gene: TRBJ2-1
CDR3 DNA: TGTGCCAGCAGCTCCAAATTATCCGGGACAGGGGTATTAAGGCAGTTCTTC
CDR3 protein: CASSSKLSGTGVLRQFF

D gene: TRBD2
CDR3 length: 15
V gene: TRBV11-2
clone size: -
J gene: TRBJ2-1
CDR3 DNA: TGTGCCAGCAGCTTATGGGCGGGGGTCTACAATGAGCAGTTCTTC
CDR3 protein: CASSLWAGVYNEQFF

D gene: TRBD2
CDR3 length: 15
V gene: TRBV20-1
clone size: -
J gene: TRBJ2-3
CDR3 DNA: TGCAGTGCTAGAGATCGGACTAGCAGCACAGATACGCAGTATTTT
CDR3 protein: CSARDRTSSTDTQYF

D gene: TRBD2
CDR3 length: 15
V gene: TRBV20-1
clone size: -
J gene: TRBJ2-4
CDR3 DNA: TGCAGTGCTAGAGATCCGGCTAGCGGGGGTGGCATTCAGTACTTC
CDR3 protein: CSARDPASGGGIQYF

D gene: TRBD2
CDR3 length: 16
V gene: TRBV4-2
clone size: few
J gene: TRBJ2-1
CDR3 DNA: TGTGCCAGCAGCCAAGAAACCAGCGGGGTATACAATGAGCAGTTCTTC
CDR3 protein: CASSQETSGVYNEQFF

D gene: -
CDR3 length: 12
V gene: TRBV5-1
clone size: few
J gene: TRBJ1-3
CDR3 DNA: TGCGCCAGCAGCGCGGACAGACACACCATATATTTT
CDR3 protein: CASSADRHTIYF

D gene: TRBD2
CDR3 length: 19
V gene: TRBV29-1
clone size: -
J gene: TRBJ2-3
CDR3 DNA: TGCAGCGTTGAGTGGTTGGCTAGGACTAGCCACGCTAGCACAGATACGCAGTATTTT
CDR3 protein: CSVEWLARTSHASTDTQYF

D gene: TRBD1
CDR3 length: 13
V gene: TRBV2
clone size: -
J gene: TRBJ2-7
CDR3 DNA: TGTGCCAAGAAAACAGGGGTTGCTGACGAGCAGTACTTC
CDR3 protein: CAKKTGVADEQYF

D gene: -
CDR3 length: 16
V gene: TRBV7-2
clone size: -
J gene: TRBJ2-7
CDR3 DNA: TGTGCCAGCAGCTCATCCCCGACAGCTCCTCTATACGAGCAGTACTTC
CDR3 protein: CASSSSPTAPLYEQYF

D gene: TRBD1
CDR3 length: 14
V gene: TRBV5-5
clone size: many
J gene: TRBJ1-1
CDR3 DNA: TGTGCCAGCAGCTGGGGACAGGGGAACACTGAAGCTTTCTTT
CDR3 protein: CASSWGQGNTEAFF

D gene: -
CDR3 length: 14
V gene: TRBV3-1
clone size: -
J gene: TRBJ1-1
CDR3 DNA: TGTGCCAGCAGCCAAGATCCTTCCGACACTGAAGCTTTCTTT
CDR3 protein: CASSQDPSDTEAFF

D gene: TRBD2
CDR3 length: 15
V gene: TRBV7-3
clone size: -
J gene: TRBJ2-1
CDR3 DNA: TGTGCCAGCAGCCTATTAGCGGGGGGCATCGATGAGCAGTTCTTC
CDR3 protein: CASSLLAGGIDEQFF

D gene: -
CDR3 length: 14
V gene: TRBV29-1
clone size: -
J gene: TRBJ2-3
CDR3 DNA: TGCAGCCCCTTTGGCAGGGCAAGCACAGATACGCAGTATTTT
CDR3 protein: CSPFGRASTDTQYF

D gene: TRBD2
CDR3 length: 15
V gene: TRBV28
clone size: -
J gene: TRBJ2-5
CDR3 DNA: TGTGCCAGCAGTCCCCCCAGCGGGGGGGTAGAGACCCAGTACTTC
CDR3 protein: CASSPPSGGVETQYF